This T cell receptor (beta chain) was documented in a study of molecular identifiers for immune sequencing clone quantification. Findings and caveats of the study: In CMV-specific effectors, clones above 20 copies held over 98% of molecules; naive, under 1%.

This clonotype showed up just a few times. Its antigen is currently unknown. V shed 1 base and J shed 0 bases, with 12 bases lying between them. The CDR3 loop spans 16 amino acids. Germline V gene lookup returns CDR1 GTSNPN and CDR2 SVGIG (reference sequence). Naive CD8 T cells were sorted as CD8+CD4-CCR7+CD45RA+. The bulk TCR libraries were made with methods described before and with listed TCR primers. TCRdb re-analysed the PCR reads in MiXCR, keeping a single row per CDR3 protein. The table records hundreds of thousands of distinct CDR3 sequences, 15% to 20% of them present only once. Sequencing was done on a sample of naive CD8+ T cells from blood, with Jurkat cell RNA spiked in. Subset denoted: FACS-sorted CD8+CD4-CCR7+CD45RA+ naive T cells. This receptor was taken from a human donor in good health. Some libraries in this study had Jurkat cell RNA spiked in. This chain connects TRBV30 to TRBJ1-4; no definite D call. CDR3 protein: CAWSGGRTATNEKLFF. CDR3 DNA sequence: TGTGCCTGGAGTGGGGGAAGAACTGCAACTAATGAAAAACTGTTTTTT.